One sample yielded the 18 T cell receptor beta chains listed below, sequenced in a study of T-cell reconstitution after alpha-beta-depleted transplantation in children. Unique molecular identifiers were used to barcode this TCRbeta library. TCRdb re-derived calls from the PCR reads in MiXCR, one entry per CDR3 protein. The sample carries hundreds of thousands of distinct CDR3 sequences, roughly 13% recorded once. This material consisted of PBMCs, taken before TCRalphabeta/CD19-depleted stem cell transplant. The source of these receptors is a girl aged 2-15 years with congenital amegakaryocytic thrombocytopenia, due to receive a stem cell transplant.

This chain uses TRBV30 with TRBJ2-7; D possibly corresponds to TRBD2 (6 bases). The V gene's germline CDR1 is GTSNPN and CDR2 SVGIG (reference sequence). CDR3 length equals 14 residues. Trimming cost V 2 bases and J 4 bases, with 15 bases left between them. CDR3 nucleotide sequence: TGTGCCTGGAGTTTACGGGAGTTGAGGTACGAGCAGTACTTC. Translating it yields CAWSLRELRYEQYF.

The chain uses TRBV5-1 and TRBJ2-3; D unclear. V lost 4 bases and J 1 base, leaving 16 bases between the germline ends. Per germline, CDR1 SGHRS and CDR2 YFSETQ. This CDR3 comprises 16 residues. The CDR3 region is CASSTPLMVGTDTQYF. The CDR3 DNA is TGCGCCAGCAGCACCCCCCTGATGGTAGGCACAGATACGCAGTATTTT.

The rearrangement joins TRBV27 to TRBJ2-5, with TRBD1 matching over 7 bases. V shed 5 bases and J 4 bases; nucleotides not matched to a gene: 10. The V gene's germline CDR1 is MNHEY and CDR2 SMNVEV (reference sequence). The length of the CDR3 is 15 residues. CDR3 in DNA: TGTGCCAGCAGTGGACCGACAGGGTTTGGAGAGACCCAGTACTTC. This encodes CASSGPTGFGETQYF.

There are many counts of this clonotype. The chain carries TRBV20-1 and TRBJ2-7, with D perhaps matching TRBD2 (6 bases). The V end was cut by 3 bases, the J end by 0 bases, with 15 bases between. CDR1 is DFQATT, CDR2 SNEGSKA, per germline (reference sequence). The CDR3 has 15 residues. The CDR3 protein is CSASKIAENSYEQYF. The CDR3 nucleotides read TGCAGTGCTAGCAAGATAGCGGAAAACTCCTACGAGCAGTACTTC.

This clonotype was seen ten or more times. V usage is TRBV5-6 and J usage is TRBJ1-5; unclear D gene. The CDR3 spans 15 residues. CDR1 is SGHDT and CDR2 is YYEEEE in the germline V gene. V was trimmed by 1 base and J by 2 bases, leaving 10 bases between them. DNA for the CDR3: TGTGCCAGCAGCTTGTGGCGGAGGGGCAATCAGCCCCAGCATTTT. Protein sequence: CASSLWRRGNQPQHF.

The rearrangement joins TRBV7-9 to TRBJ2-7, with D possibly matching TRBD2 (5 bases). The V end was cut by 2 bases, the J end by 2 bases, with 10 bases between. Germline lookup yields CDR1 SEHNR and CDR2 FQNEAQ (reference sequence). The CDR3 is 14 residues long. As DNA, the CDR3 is TGTGCCAGCAGCTTAACGACTACCGCCTACGAGCAGTACTTC. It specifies CASSLTTTAYEQYF.

The CDR3 DNA sequence: TGTGCCAGCAGCTTACTGCCCGGGACTAGGCCCTCCTACGAGCAGTACTTC. Translating it yields CASSLLPGTRPSYEQYF. The rearrangement uses TRBV7-6 and TRBJ2-7, with 8 nucleotides matching TRBD2. This CDR3 region has 17 residues. The V segment lost 2 bases and the J segment 0 bases; nucleotides outside the gene matches: 9. CDR1 is SGHVS and CDR2 is FNYEAQ in the germline V gene. The full variable domain, completed using reference TRBV7-6 and TRBJ2-7, is GAGVSQSPRYKVTKRGQDVALRCDPISGHVSLYWYRQALGQGPEFLTYFNYEAQQDKSGLPNDRFSAERPEGSISTLTIQRTEQRDSAMYRCASSLLPGTRPSYEQYFGPGTRLTVT.

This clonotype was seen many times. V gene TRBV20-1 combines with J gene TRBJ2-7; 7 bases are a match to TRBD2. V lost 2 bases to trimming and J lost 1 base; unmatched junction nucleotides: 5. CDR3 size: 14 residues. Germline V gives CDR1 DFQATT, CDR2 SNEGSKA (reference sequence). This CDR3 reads CSARTSGNSYEQYF. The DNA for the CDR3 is TGCAGTGCTAGAACAAGCGGGAATTCCTACGAGCAGTACTTC.

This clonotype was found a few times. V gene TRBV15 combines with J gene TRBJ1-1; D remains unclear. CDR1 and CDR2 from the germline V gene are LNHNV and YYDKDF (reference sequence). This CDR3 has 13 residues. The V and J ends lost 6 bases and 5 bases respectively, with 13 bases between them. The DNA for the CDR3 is TGTGCCACCAGGAATCCCCCACGGACTGAAGCTTTCTTT. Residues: CATRNPPRTEAFF. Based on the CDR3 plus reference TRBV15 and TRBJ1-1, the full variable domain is DAMVIQNPRYQVTQFGKPVTLSCSQTLNHNVMYWYQQKSSQAPKLLFHYYDKDFNNEADTPDNFQSRRPNTSFCFLDIRSPGLGDTAMYLCATRNPPRTEAFFGQGTRLTVV.

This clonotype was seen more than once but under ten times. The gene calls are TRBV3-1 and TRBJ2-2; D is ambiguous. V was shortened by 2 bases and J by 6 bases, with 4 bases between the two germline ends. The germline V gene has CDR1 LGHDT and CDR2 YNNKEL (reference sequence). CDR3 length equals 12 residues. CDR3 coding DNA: TGTGCCAGCAGCCAAATTTCCGGGGAGCTGTTTTTT. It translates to CASSQISGELFF.

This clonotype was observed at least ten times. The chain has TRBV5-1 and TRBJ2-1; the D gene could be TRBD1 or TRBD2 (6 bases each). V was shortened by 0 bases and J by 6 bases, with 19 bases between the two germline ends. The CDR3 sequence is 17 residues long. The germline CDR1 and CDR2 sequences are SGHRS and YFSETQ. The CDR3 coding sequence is TGCGCCAGCAGCTTGGCCTATCCCGGGGGCTTGGGCAATGAGCAGTTCTTC. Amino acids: CASSLAYPGGLGNEQFF.

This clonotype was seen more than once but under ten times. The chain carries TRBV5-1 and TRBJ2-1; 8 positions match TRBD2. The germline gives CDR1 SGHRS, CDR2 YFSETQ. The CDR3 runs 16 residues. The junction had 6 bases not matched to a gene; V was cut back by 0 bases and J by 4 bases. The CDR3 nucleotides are TGCGCCAGCAGCTTGGTAGCGGGACAAGAGTACAATGAGCAGTTCTTC. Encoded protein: CASSLVAGQEYNEQFF.

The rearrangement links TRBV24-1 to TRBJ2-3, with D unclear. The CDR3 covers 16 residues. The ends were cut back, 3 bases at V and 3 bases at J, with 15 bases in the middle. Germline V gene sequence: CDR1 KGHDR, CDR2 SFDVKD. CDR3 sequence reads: CATSDPGRSGTDTQYF. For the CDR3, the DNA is TGTGCCACCAGTGATCCCGGCCGATCCGGTACAGATACGCAGTATTTT.

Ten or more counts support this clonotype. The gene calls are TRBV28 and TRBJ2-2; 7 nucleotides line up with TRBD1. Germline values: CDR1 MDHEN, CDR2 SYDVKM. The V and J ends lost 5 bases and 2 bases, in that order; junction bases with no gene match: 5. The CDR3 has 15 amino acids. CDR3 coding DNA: TGTGCCAGCAGTCCGACAGGGTCCAACACCGGGGAGCTGTTTTTT. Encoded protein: CASSPTGSNTGELFF.

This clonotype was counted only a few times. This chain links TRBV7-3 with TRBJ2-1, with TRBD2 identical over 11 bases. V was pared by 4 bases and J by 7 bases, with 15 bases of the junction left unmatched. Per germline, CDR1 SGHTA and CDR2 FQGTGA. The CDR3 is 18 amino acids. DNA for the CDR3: TGTGCCAGCAGCTACAGTAGCGGGAGGGCCCCCCCGGTAAATGAGCAGTTCTTC. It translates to CASSYSSGRAPPVNEQFF.

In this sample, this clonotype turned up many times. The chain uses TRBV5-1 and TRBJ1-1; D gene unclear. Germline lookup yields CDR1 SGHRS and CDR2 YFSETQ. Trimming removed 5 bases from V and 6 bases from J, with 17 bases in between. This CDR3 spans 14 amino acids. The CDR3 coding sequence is TGCGCCAGCAGAATATCGAATGCCATGTCTGAAGCTTTCTTT. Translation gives CASRISNAMSEAFF.

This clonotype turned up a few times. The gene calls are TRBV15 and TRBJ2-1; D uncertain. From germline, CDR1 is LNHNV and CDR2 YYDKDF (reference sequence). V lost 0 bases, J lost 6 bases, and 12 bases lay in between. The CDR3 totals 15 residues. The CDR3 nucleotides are TGTGCCACCAGCAGAGACCGGACCACATCCAATGAGCAGTTCTTC. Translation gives CATSRDRTTSNEQFF.

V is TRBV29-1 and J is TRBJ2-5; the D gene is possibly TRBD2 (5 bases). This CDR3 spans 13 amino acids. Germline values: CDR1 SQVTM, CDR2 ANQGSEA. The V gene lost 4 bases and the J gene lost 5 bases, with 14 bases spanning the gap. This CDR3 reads CSVVPTRGETQYF. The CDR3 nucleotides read TGCAGCGTTGTACCGACCCGAGGGGAGACCCAGTACTTC. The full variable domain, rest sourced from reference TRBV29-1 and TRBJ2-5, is SAVISQKPSRDICQRGTSLTIQCQVDSQVTMMFWYRQQPGQSLTLIATANQGSEATYESGFVIDKFPISRPNLTFSTLTVSNMSPEDSSIYLCSVVPTRGETQYFGPGTRLLVL.